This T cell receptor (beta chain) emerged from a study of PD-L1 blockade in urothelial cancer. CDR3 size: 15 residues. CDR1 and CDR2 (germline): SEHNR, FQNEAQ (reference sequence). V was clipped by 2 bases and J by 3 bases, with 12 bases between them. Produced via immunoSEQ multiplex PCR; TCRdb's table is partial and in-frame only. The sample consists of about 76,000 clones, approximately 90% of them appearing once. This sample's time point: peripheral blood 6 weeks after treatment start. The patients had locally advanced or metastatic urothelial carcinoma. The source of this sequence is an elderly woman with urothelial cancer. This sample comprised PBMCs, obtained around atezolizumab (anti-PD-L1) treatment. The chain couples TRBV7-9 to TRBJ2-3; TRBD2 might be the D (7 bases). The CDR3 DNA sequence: TGTGCCAGCAGCTTACGGCGGGGGCTGACAGATACGCAGTATTTT. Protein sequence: CASSLRRGLTDTQYF.